The TCR beta chain under discussion was sequenced for a study of cytomegalovirus exposure and HLA in healthy donors. Study outcomes and limitations: Confirmation in vitro established that a few CMV-associated chains were specific for CMV antigens. Later analysis demonstrated an association between a missense DCLRE1C variant and TCR beta V- and J-gene trimming. A later analysis showed TCR association rates differing by HLA locus, peaking at DRB1 and lowest at HLA-C. Accurate predictions that matched the HLA-A and HLA-B alleles of most subjects were reportedly made from TCR beta sequences.

PCR used 60 Vbeta primers and 13 Jbeta primers. Clones were read by immunoSEQ multiplex PCR, and TCRdb kept only the in-frame ones, dropping some. The sample shows about 140,000 clones, 82% of them seen only once. V dropped 0 bases and J dropped 6; count of bases not matched to a gene: 5. The germline gives CDR1 ENHRY, CDR2 SYGVKD. CDR3 length: 16 amino acids. For this clone: Antigen unknown.

Material: PBMCs. The source of this sequence is a young man in good health and CMV-seropositive. This chain connects TRBV10-3 to TRBJ2-7, with 13 bases that match TRBD2. Written as DNA, the CDR3 is TGTGCCATCAGTGAGTCGATGACTAGCGGGAGGAGCGAGCAGTACTTC. Protein: CAISESMTSGRSEQYF.